This T cell receptor beta chain was identified in a study of a mutant IDH1 vaccine in newly diagnosed glioma. The V gene's germline CDR1 is SGHKS and CDR2 YYEKEE (reference sequence). This CDR3 has 15 residues. V dropped 1 base and J dropped 4 bases, with 14 bases sitting between them. As to this clone: The antigen remains undetermined.

Profiling relied on immunoSEQ multiplex PCR, and the TCRdb table lists in-frame clones only, not all of them. The sample carries around 54,000 clones, 85% to 90% recorded once. Time point meaning: week 35, safety follow-up. Topical imiquimod accompanied each vaccine dose, which consisted of 300 ug of mutant IDH1 20-mer peptide. The input for sequencing was PBMCs, taken from a glioma patient whose treatment included an IDH1 peptide vaccine. The V call is TRBV5-5, the J call TRBJ2-5; possible D gene TRBD1, 7 bases. This TCR derives from a man aged 40-49 years with glioma. CDR3: CASSLWRGRGETQYF. In nucleotides, the CDR3 is TGTGCCAGCAGCTTGTGGAGGGGGCGAGGAGAGACCCAGTACTTC.